Listed below are T cell receptor beta chains from one sample, sequenced in a study of cytomegalovirus exposure and HLA in healthy donors. Clones were read by immunoSEQ multiplex PCR, and TCRdb kept only the in-frame ones, dropping some. The sample yields about 190,000 clones, about four fifths seen once. Sequences were obtained from PBMCs. The receptors shown here come from a middle-aged man in good health and CMV-seropositive. Both conserved end residues are part of each CDR3. Size tells how often a clone was seen (once, few, many) or the class of an expanded clone, and some rows leave it out.

size,J,V,CDR3
NA,TRBJ2-5,TRBV5-1,CASSLTVAGSRETQYF
NA,TRBJ1-1,TRBV6-1,CASSGGGRGDTEAFF
NA,TRBJ2-1,TRBV15,CATRKRGSYNEQFF
NA,TRBJ1-1,TRBV5-1,CASSLDSIPNTEAFF
once,TRBJ2-5,TRBV5-1,CASSLPLGRGETQYF
NA,TRBJ2-2,TRBV5-6,CASSLGAGLTGELFF
NA,TRBJ2-1,TRBV5-5,CASSLASGRATEQFF
NA,TRBJ2-7,TRBV7-9,CASSLETSGYEQYF
NA,TRBJ1-5,TRBV4-1,CASSQDFTRARVNQPQHF
NA,TRBJ2-3,TRBV9,CASSVGGGDTQYF
NA,TRBJ2-1,TRBV6-5,CASSNGVAAYNEQFF
once,TRBJ2-5,TRBV6-1,CASNRPQETQYF
NA,TRBJ1-1,TRBV6-5,CASSYRAGEAFF
NA,TRBJ2-5,TRBV19,CASSIRGSGQETQYF
NA,TRBJ2-1,TRBV9,CASSAQTGAYNEQFF
once,TRBJ2-2,TRBV5-1,CASSFSGTVKTGELFF
NA,TRBJ2-2,TRBV7-9,CASSLRQGTGELFF
NA,TRBJ2-7,TRBV4-2,CASSQETTGRREQYF
few,TRBJ2-5,TRBV5-1,CASSPGQGEETQYF
NA,TRBJ2-3,TRBV5-1,CASSLALGPADTQYF
NA,TRBJ1-2,TRBV29-1,CSGGQGLNYGYTF
NA,TRBJ1-5,TRBV19,CASSIIFGAQPQHF
NA,TRBJ1-4,TRBV6-5,CASSGRGEKLFF
NA,TRBJ1-1,TRBV5-1,CASRPQQATEAFF
NA,TRBJ2-1,TRBV25-1,CASRAGGVGAGNEQFF
NA,TRBJ2-7,TRBV7-8,CASSLGTTNEQYF
once,TRBJ2-7,TRBV7-6,CASSPGLAVEQYF
NA,TRBJ2-1,TRBV29-1,CSVRKSGGSYNEQFF
NA,TRBJ2-7,TRBV7-9,CASTSVYEQYF
NA,TRBJ2-1,TRBV7-9,CASSSPSDRVYEQFF
few,TRBJ1-2,TRBV5-6,CASSLLGTGRQGNYGYTF
NA,TRBJ2-1,TRBV9,CASSDQREVYPYNEQFF
NA,TRBJ2-5,TRBV11-1,CASSPWEGDSGPETQYF
NA,TRBJ2-1,TRBV4-3,CASSQGLPGQGVYNEQFF
NA,TRBJ1-1,TRBV19,CASSPRPRATVPEAFF
NA,TRBJ1-6,TRBV2,CASWGVNSPLHF
NA,TRBJ1-4,TRBV18,CASSTTGATNEKLFF
NA,TRBJ1-4,TRBV19,CASSIGSVTNEKLFF
once,TRBJ2-2,TRBV30,CAWSSGSYTGELFF
few,TRBJ1-5,TRBV2,CASSDRDRNQPQHF
NA,TRBJ2-3,TRBV5-6,CASSLPGPDSSDTQYF